The 28 T cell receptor beta chains listed next were all sequenced from one sample in a study of blood T cell repertoires in COVID-19. This table comes from immunoSEQ multiplex PCR, and its TCRdb copy is limited to in-frame clones, with some not included. The data show more than 90,000 clones, roughly 84% seen once. Sequences were obtained from peripheral blood. The receptors were sampled from a man aged 40-49 years with acute or convalescent COVID-19.

This chain joins TRBV19 and TRBJ2-1; TRBD2 agrees at 7 bases. After removal of 5 bases from V and 4 bases from J, the junction contained 11 bases not matched to a gene. CDR3 length equals 16 residues. CDR1 is LNHDA and CDR2 is SQIVND in the germline V gene (reference sequence). The CDR3 coding sequence is TGTGCCAGTAGTGTCCGCGGGAGTTCCCCATACAATGAGCAGTTCTTC. Its protein product is CASSVRGSSPYNEQFF.

The CDR3 nucleotides are TGTGCCAGCAGCCAAGATCCAACAGGGGGCTATGGCTACACCTTC. Protein: CASSQDPTGGYGYTF. The chain has TRBV3-1 (or the pseudogene TRBV3-2) and TRBJ1-2; 8 bases match TRBD1. The J segment lost 4 bases and the V segment lost 0 bases, leaving 4 bases of the junction unmatched. The CDR3 consists of 15 residues. Germline loops: CDR1 LGHDT, CDR2 YNNKEL (reference sequence).

This chain uses TRBV7-9 with TRBJ2-1; maybe TRBD2 (5 bases). V was clipped by 1 base and J by 2 bases, with 12 bases between them. Germline CDR1 and CDR2: SEHNR and FQNEAQ (reference sequence). The CDR3 extends over 16 amino acids. CDR3 region: CASSLEGLGAYNEQFF. The CDR3 region has the DNA TGTGCCAGCAGCTTAGAGGGCCTCGGGGCCTACAATGAGCAGTTCTTC.

V is TRBV7-8 and J is TRBJ1-5; D might be TRBD1 (6 bases). The CDR3 consists of 14 residues. Trimming stripped 4 bases from V and 4 bases from J, with 11 bases between. Germline loops: CDR1 SGHVS, CDR2 FQNEAQ. The CDR3 DNA is TGTGCCAGCAGCTCCCGGGACACTAATCAGCCCCAGCATTTT. Its translation is CASSSRDTNQPQHF. Using reference TRBV7-8 and TRBJ1-5 for the parts outside the CDR3, the full variable domain is GAGVSQSPRYKVAKRGQDVALRCDPISGHVSLFWYQQALGQGPEFLTYFQNEAQLDKSGLPSDRFFAERPEGSVSTLKIQRTQQEDSAVYLCASSSRDTNQPQHFGDGTRLSIL.

The DNA for the CDR3 is TGTGCCAGCATCATAAGCGGGGCATACAATGAGCAGTTCTTC. Protein product: CASIISGAYNEQFF. The chain carries TRBV6-5 and TRBJ2-1; TRBD2 agrees at 7 bases. V trimming: 7 bases; J trimming: 4 bases; junction bases outside the gene matches: 7. The CDR3 consists of 14 residues. Germline assignment: CDR1 MNHEY and CDR2 SVGAGI.

The V and J genes are TRBV6-5 and TRBJ1-6; D remains unclear. V lost 7 bases, J lost 7 bases, and 17 bases lay in between. This CDR3 has 15 amino acids. Germline lookup yields CDR1 MNHEY and CDR2 SVGAGI. Written as DNA, the CDR3 is TGTGCCAGCAAGAACCTGCCTCTAGAGAATTCACCCCTCCACTTT. Translation: CASKNLPLENSPLHF.

The gene calls are TRBV28 and TRBJ1-1, with TRBD1 as a possible D gene (6 bases). Germline values: CDR1 MDHEN, CDR2 SYDVKM. Trimming pared 6 bases from V and 1 base from J, leaving 15 bases between. The CDR3 loop spans 15 amino acids. CDR3 in DNA: TGTGCCAGCAGACTGATACAGGGTAGGAACACTGAAGCTTTCTTT. It is translated as CASRLIQGRNTEAFF.

The J gene is TRBJ2-3, the V gene TRBV28; no firm D call. Germline loops: CDR1 MDHEN, CDR2 SYDVKM. The CDR3 covers 13 residues. Trimming pared 1 base from V and 2 bases from J, leaving 4 bases between. CDR3 in amino acids: CASSLFHTDTQYF. In nucleotides, the CDR3 is TGTGCCAGCAGTTTATTCCACACAGATACGCAGTATTTT.

This chain uses TRBV30 with TRBJ1-6; D gene ambiguous. CDR3 size: 13 residues. Germline V gene sequence: CDR1 GTSNPN, CDR2 SVGIG (reference sequence). V was trimmed by 0 bases and J by 8 bases, leaving 8 bases between them. CDR3 in DNA: TGTGCCTGGAGTGTAGCCCCTCATTCACCCCTCCACTTT. It translates to CAWSVAPHSPLHF. Filled out from reference TRBV30 and TRBJ1-6, the complete variable domain reads SQTIHQWPATLVQPVGSPLSLECTVEGTSNPNLYWYRQAAGRGLQLLFYSVGIGQISSEVPQNLSASRPQDRQFILSSKKLLLSDSGFYLCAWSVAPHSPLHFGNGTRLTVT.

In this sample, this clone turned up once. The V gene is TRBV7-2, the J gene TRBJ2-5, with TRBD2 identical over 10 bases. The V gene end was trimmed by 5 bases and the J gene end by 3 bases; junction bases not matched to a gene: 9. The CDR3 sequence is 16 residues long. Germline V CDR1 and CDR2: SGHTA, FQGNSA. The CDR3 protein is CASSGTGTSAKETQYF. CDR3 nucleotides: TGTGCCAGCAGCGGTACCGGGACTAGCGCGAAAGAGACCCAGTACTTC.

The chain combines TRBV6-2 or TRBV6-3 with TRBJ2-7; the D gene is possibly TRBD1 (6 bases). In germline, CDR1 is MNHEY, CDR2 SVGEGT. V lost 0 bases, J lost 1 base, and 10 bases lay in between. CDR3 length equals 15 residues. In nucleotides, the CDR3 is TGTGCCAGCAGTTACTCCCTGGACAGATCCTACGAGCAGTACTTC. Translated: CASSYSLDRSYEQYF.

This chain links TRBV15 with TRBJ2-1, with 9 positions matching TRBD2. V lost 0 bases to trimming and J lost 3 bases; unmatched junction nucleotides: 9. Per germline, CDR1 LNHNV and CDR2 YYDKDF (reference sequence). This CDR3 is built from 18 residues. The CDR3 region has the DNA TGTGCCACCAGCAGAGATGTGCTAGCGGGATCCTTCTACAATGAGCAGTTCTTC. It specifies CATSRDVLAGSFYNEQFF.

This chain uses TRBV4-2 with TRBJ2-3; TRBD2 agrees at 14 bases. V trimming: 4 bases; J trimming: 5 bases; junction bases outside the gene matches: 5. Germline V gives CDR1 LGHNA, CDR2 YNFKEQ. The CDR3 runs to 16 residues. CDR3 DNA sequence: TGTGCCAGCAGCCCCAAGGGACTAGCGGGGGAAGATACGCAGTATTTT. This translates into CASSPKGLAGEDTQYF.

V and J are TRBV7-6 and TRBJ1-4, with TRBD1 matching 7 bases. Germline CDR1 and CDR2: SGHVS and FNYEAQ. The J segment lost 0 bases and the V segment lost 6 bases, leaving 7 bases of the junction unmatched. This CDR3 is 16 amino acids long. CDR3 DNA sequence: TGTGCCAGCAGGGCCGGGACAGCCGCAACTAATGAAAAACTGTTTTTT. As protein: CASRAGTAATNEKLFF.

Remarks on this clone: Mismatch with germline at one junction end may stem from a read error. This chain links TRBV7-2 with TRBJ2-7; 9 positions match TRBD2. CDR1 and CDR2 from the germline V gene are SGHTA and FQGNSA. The CDR3 is 14 amino acids. CDR3: CASSVAGAAYEQYF. The CDR3 DNA follows: TGTGCCAGCAGCGTAGCGGGAGCGGCCTACGAGCAGTACTTC.

The rearrangement links TRBV18 to TRBJ2-2; 10 bases are shared with TRBD1. The germline V gene encodes CDR1 KGHSH and CDR2 LQKENI. V lost 2 bases, J lost 2 bases, and 5 bases stayed unmatched. The CDR3 has 17 amino acids. The CDR3: CASSPGTGAINTGELFF. CDR3 in DNA: TGTGCCAGCTCACCAGGGACAGGGGCTATTAACACCGGGGAGCTGTTTTTT.

This chain joins TRBV13 and TRBJ2-7; 7 bases map to TRBD2. With V trimmed by 5 bases and J by 5 bases, 12 bases remained unmatched. CDR3 length: 15 residues. The germline gives CDR1 PRHDT, CDR2 FYEKMQ (reference sequence). The CDR3 loop reads CASSQRGTTSNEQYF. DNA of the CDR3: TGTGCCAGCAGCCAACGCGGGACTACGTCGAACGAGCAGTACTTC.

The chain has TRBV3-1 (or the pseudogene TRBV3-2) and TRBJ2-7; D may be TRBD1 (7 bases). CDR1 and CDR2 (germline): LGHDT, YNNKEL (reference sequence). Trimming shortened V by 4 bases and J by 2 bases, and 12 bases separated the two germline ends. The CDR3 consists of 14 residues. In DNA, the CDR3 is TGTGCCAGCAGCCTGGCAGGGGGGACCTACGAGCAGTACTTC. As protein: CASSLAGGTYEQYF.

Only a few counts were recorded for this clone. The V call is TRBV5-1, the J call TRBJ1-1; weak D call: TRBD1 (6 bases). Trimming cost V 2 bases and J 2 bases, with 10 bases left between them. Germline CDR1 and CDR2: SGHRS and YFSETQ. The length of the CDR3 is 14 residues. As DNA, the CDR3 is TGCGCCAGCAGCTTCCAGGGGTCTAACACTGAAGCTTTCTTT. This encodes CASSFQGSNTEAFF.

The CDR3 DNA reads TGTGCCAGTAATAACCCGGGACTAGCAGATACGCAGTATTTT. Amino acids: CASNNPGLADTQYF. The V and J genes are TRBV19 and TRBJ2-3; 8 nucleotides agree with TRBD2. The CDR3 is 14 amino acids. CDR1 is LNHDA and CDR2 is SQIVND in the germline V gene (reference sequence). Unmatched junction bases numbered 7, after V lost 7 bases and J lost 4 bases.

The chain is built from TRBV27 and TRBJ2-3, with 7 positions matching TRBD2. This CDR3 has 15 residues. J lost 5 bases, V lost 0 bases, and 5 bases had no gene match. Germline V gives CDR1 MNHEY, CDR2 SMNVEV (reference sequence). The CDR3 DNA follows: TGTGCCAGCAGTTTATCTAGCGGCGGGGGAGATACGCAGTATTTT. Its translation is CASSLSSGGGDTQYF.

CDR3 DNA: TGTGCCAGCAGCTCGCCCCCTCCACAGGGTCTGGAGACCCAGTACTTC. Encoded protein: CASSSPPPQGLETQYF. V is TRBV7-6 and J is TRBJ2-5, with a weak D call TRBD1 (6 bases). The CDR3 is 16 residues long. CDR1 is SGHVS, CDR2 FNYEAQ, per germline. Between the trimmed V and J ends, which lost 4 bases and 5 bases, there was a span of 20 bases. The full variable domain, completed using reference TRBV7-6 and TRBJ2-5, is GAGVSQSPRYKVTKRGQDVALRCDPISGHVSLYWYRQALGQGPEFLTYFNYEAQQDKSGLPNDRFSAERPEGSISTLTIQRTEQRDSAMYRCASSSPPPQGLETQYFGPGTRLLVL.

The chain carries TRBV19 and TRBJ1-5, with 8 bases aligning to TRBD1. V was clipped by 7 bases and J by 6 bases; unmatched bases: 8. The CDR3 contains 14 residues. Germline V lookup: CDR1 LNHDA, CDR2 SQIVND (reference sequence). CDR3 sequence: CASTRQGWGQPQHF. The CDR3 DNA reads TGTGCCAGTACGAGACAGGGGTGGGGTCAGCCCCAGCATTTT.

This chain joins TRBV7-6 and TRBJ2-7; 8 bases match TRBD1. The CDR3 contains 15 residues. Germline values: CDR1 SGHVS, CDR2 FNYEAQ. After removal of 1 base from V and 4 bases from J, the junction contained 6 bases not matched to a gene. This chain's CDR3 is CASSLVGTGLYEQYF. In nucleotides, the CDR3 is TGTGCCAGCAGCTTAGTTGGGACAGGTCTGTACGAGCAGTACTTC.

The chain uses TRBV19 and TRBJ1-1; D might be TRBD1 (6 bases). CDR3 size: 14 residues. Trimming cost V 5 bases and J 0 bases, with 10 bases left between them. CDR1 is LNHDA and CDR2 is SQIVND in the germline V gene (reference sequence). The CDR3 bases are TGTGCCAGTAGTTCACGGACAGTGAACACTGAAGCTTTCTTT. Protein: CASSSRTVNTEAFF.

V usage is TRBV5-1 and J usage is TRBJ2-5; TRBD1 matches at 10 bases. Germline values: CDR1 SGHRS, CDR2 YFSETQ. There are 16 residues in the CDR3. V was clipped by 0 bases and J by 4 bases; unmatched bases: 6. The CDR3 DNA reads TGCGCCAGCAGCTTGGGGGGACAGGGGCTGTCAGAGACCCAGTACTTC. It translates to CASSLGGQGLSETQYF.

This chain uses TRBV19 with TRBJ1-5; no definite D call. The germline V gene has CDR1 LNHDA and CDR2 SQIVND (reference sequence). The CDR3 sequence is 13 residues long. V lost 5 bases to trimming and J lost 3 bases, with 8 bases between them. DNA of the CDR3: TGTGCCAGTAGTGATGGCCTCAATCAGCCCCAGCATTTT. Its protein is CASSDGLNQPQHF. The complete variable domain, with remaining parts taken from reference TRBV19 and TRBJ1-5, reads DGGITQSPKYLFRKEGQNVTLSCEQNLNHDAMYWYRQDPGQGLRLIYYSQIVNDFQKGDIAEGYSVSREKKESFPLTVTSAQKNPTAFYLCASSDGLNQPQHFGDGTRLSIL.

The V call is TRBV11-2, the J call TRBJ2-3; D remains ambiguous. Germline lookup yields CDR1 SGHAT and CDR2 FQNNGV. Trimming shortened V by 4 bases and J by 6 bases, and 11 bases separated the two germline ends. The CDR3 spans 13 residues. The CDR3 DNA follows: TGTGCCAGCAGCTCCCCTGAGAGGGATACGCAGTATTTT. Its protein is CASSSPERDTQYF.